Below, one TCR beta chain is given with its context. Antigen: not known. These data are taken from a study of CD8+ T cells in alopecia areata. Study-wide results and caveats: Since there was just one nonresponder, nobody can yet say how baseline CD8+ expansion ties to response. Scalp clonality and expanded CD8+ clones among the top 100 were significantly decreased by tofacitinib.

Trimming cost V 1 base and J 2 bases, with 9 bases left between them. This CDR3 spans 14 amino acids. Germline loops: CDR1 LGHNA, CDR2 YNFKEQ. Extraction and reverse transcription of RNA yielded cDNA as the sequencing template. Clones were sequenced by immunoSEQ multiplex PCR, and TCRdb holds only the in-frame ones, with some missing. Altogether 140,000 to 150,000 clones are present, roughly 54% being singletons, with the ten largest covering about 15%. The treatment was: oral pan-JAK inhibitor, 5-10 mg twice daily. The investigators collected lesional scalp punch biopsies and peripheral blood from alopecia areata patients.

The receptor was derived from a human donor with alopecia areata. The chain carries TRBV4-2 and TRBJ2-7; D unclear. The source was CD8+ T cells sorted from blood, collected at week 4, from a patient treated with tofacitinib. CDR3 coding DNA: TGTGCCAGCAGCCAAGGTATAGTAACCTACGAGCAGTACTTC. This encodes CASSQGIVTYEQYF.